What follows describes a single T cell receptor beta chain. The data were taken from a study of blood T cell repertoires in COVID-19. Residents of about two dozen US areas, aged roughly 18 to 89 years, made up the participants. Cohorts were based on clinical histories the participants reported. Original methodology: The authors estimated nucleated cell counts from reference gene primer amplification. The table came from immunoSEQ multiplex PCR; TCRdb's copy has only in-frame clones and leaves some out. V and J calls and clone size follow that table, whereas D and trimming were derived from the DNA. The repertoire holds about 260,000 clones, with around 90% as singletons. V dropped 6 bases and J dropped 2; count of bases not matched to a gene: 7. The CDR3 consists of 15 residues. The V gene's germline CDR1 is SGHNT and CDR2 YYREEE (reference sequence).

This receptor was obtained from a man aged 50 or older who had been exposed to COVID-19. V and J are TRBV5-4 and TRBJ1-3, with 8 nucleotides matching TRBD1. The sample taken for sequencing was PBMCs or T cells enriched from blood (not recorded which). CDR3 protein: CASTPGQAAGNTIYF. The CDR3 region has the DNA TGTGCCAGCACCCCGGGACAGGCTGCTGGAAACACCATATATTTT. Combining the CDR3 with reference TRBV5-4 and TRBJ1-3 gives the whole variable domain ETGVTQSPTHLIKTRGQQVTLRCSSQSGHNTVSWYQQALGQGPQFIFQYYREEENGRGNFPPRFSGLQFPNYSSELNVNALELDDSALYLCASTPGQAAGNTIYFGEGSWLTVV.